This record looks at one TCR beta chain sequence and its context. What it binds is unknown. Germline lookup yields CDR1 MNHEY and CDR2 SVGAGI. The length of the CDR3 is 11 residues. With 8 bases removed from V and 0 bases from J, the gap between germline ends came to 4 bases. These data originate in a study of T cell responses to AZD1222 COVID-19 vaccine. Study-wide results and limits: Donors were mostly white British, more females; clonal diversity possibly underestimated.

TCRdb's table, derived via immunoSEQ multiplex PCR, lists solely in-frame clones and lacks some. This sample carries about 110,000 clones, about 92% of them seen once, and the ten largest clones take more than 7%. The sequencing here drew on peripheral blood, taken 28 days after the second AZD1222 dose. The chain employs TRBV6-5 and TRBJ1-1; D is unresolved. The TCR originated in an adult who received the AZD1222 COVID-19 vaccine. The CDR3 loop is CASELNTEAFF. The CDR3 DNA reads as TGTGCCAGCGAACTGAACACTGAAGCTTTCTTT.